The 15 T cell receptor beta chains reported below all come from one sample, sequenced in a study of blood T cell repertoires in COVID-19. Libraries were prepared by immunoSEQ multiplex PCR; TCRdb keeps only in-frame clonotypes and omits some of them. The sample includes 250,000 or so clones, approximately 86% of them seen just once. Sequenced: peripheral blood. These receptors all stem from a woman aged 30 to 39 with acute or convalescent COVID-19.

The gene calls are TRBV18 and TRBJ2-1; weak D call: TRBD2 (5 bases). CDR3 length equals 20 residues. In germline, CDR1 is KGHSH, CDR2 LQKENI. V was pared by 0 bases and J by 1 base, with 22 bases between. In DNA, the CDR3 is TGTGCCAGCTCACCACCGCGGGCCCCCTGGGGTGGTGGGTCCTACAATGAGCAGTTCTTC. Protein product: CASSPPRAPWGGGSYNEQFF.

This chain links TRBV4-3 with TRBJ2-2; the match to TRBD2 covers 8 bases. The CDR3 runs to 16 residues. Germline V gene sequence: CDR1 LGHNA, CDR2 YSLEER. With V trimmed by 3 bases and J by 7 bases, 10 bases remained unmatched. The CDR3 DNA sequence: TGCGCCAGCAGCCATCCCGGGACTAGTAAGCTCGGGGAGCTGTTTTTT. Translating it yields CASSHPGTSKLGELFF.

This rearrangement joins TRBV18 to TRBJ2-7, with D possibly TRBD1 on 6 matching bases. Germline CDR1 and CDR2: KGHSH and LQKENI. The CDR3 loop spans 15 amino acids. V lost 5 bases and J 5 bases, leaving 19 bases between the germline ends. CDR3 coding DNA: TGTGCCAGCTCAGGACAGTCCCTATTAGTCGACGAGCAGTACTTC. This codes for CASSGQSLLVDEQYF.

The chain combines TRBV9 with TRBJ2-1; TRBD2 agrees at 16 bases. CDR3 length: 19 residues. J lost 5 bases, V lost 4 bases, and 12 bases had no gene match. From germline, CDR1 is SGDLS and CDR2 YYNGEE. The CDR3 reads CASSLGKPGLAGGHNEQFF. Here the CDR3 DNA reads TGTGCCAGCAGCTTGGGGAAACCGGGACTAGCGGGAGGGCACAATGAGCAGTTCTTC.

J is TRBJ1-1 and V is TRBV5-6; D might be TRBD1 (6 bases). V was shortened by 7 bases and J by 2 bases, with 18 bases between the two germline ends. The CDR3 is 15 amino acids. CDR1 and CDR2 from the germline V gene are SGHDT and YYEEEE. CDR3: CASVDMRQANTEAFF. CDR3 nucleotide sequence: TGTGCCAGCGTGGACATGAGACAGGCTAACACTGAAGCTTTCTTT.

In this sample, this clone turned up once. The chain has TRBV18 and TRBJ1-2, with TRBD1 matching over 10 bases. The ends lost 4 bases at V and 6 bases at J; junction bases unmatched: 11. The CDR3 has 16 residues. Per germline, CDR1 KGHSH and CDR2 LQKENI. The chain's CDR3 is CASSQALGTGVDGYTF. CDR3 DNA sequence: TGTGCCAGCTCACAAGCGCTGGGGACAGGGGTGGATGGCTACACCTTC.

The gene calls are TRBV5-1 and TRBJ1-5; D call uncertain. The CDR3 totals 15 residues. Germline CDR1 and CDR2: SGHRS and YFSETQ. Trimming cost V 0 bases and J 3 bases, with 10 bases left between them. Here the CDR3 DNA reads TGCGCCAGCAGCTTGGAGGGCGGGTACAATCAGCCCCAGCATTTT. Residues: CASSLEGGYNQPQHF.

The chain recombines TRBV4-2 with TRBJ2-4; D not certain. Germline V lookup: CDR1 LGHNA, CDR2 YNFKEQ. With 1 base removed from V and 0 bases from J, the gap between germline ends came to 10 bases. This CDR3 is 16 amino acids long. The CDR3 bases are TGTGCCAGCAGCCAAGCGACACTCGTAGCCAAAAACATTCAGTACTTC. Its protein is CASSQATLVAKNIQYF.

The V gene is TRBV7-9, the J gene TRBJ2-5; 11 bases agree with TRBD1. The CDR3 consists of 17 residues. After removal of 3 bases from V and 3 bases from J, the junction contained 9 bases not matched to a gene. CDR1 is SEHNR, CDR2 FQNEAQ, per germline (reference sequence). CDR3 sequence reads: CASSLYRVGQGEETQYF. CDR3 DNA: TGTGCCAGCAGCTTGTATCGAGTGGGACAGGGGGAAGAGACCCAGTACTTC.

The chain employs TRBV20-1 and TRBJ1-4; D gene uncertain. CDR3 length equals 10 residues. Trimming removed 6 bases from V and 5 bases from J, with 4 bases in between. The germline CDR1 and CDR2 sequences are DFQATT and SNEGSKA (reference sequence). The CDR3 spells CSALNEKLFF. The CDR3 region has the DNA TGCAGTGCACTAAATGAAAAACTGTTTTTT.

J is TRBJ1-1 and V is TRBV3-1 (or the pseudogene TRBV3-2); D is uncertain. With 3 bases removed from V and 5 bases from J, the gap between germline ends came to 10 bases. Germline CDR1 and CDR2: LGHDT and YNNKEL (reference sequence). The CDR3 runs to 13 residues. Here the CDR3 DNA reads TGTGCCAGCAGCCAGGGTGCGGGGACTGAAGCTTTCTTT. Translating it yields CASSQGAGTEAFF.

The CDR3 reads CATSGRLGLAGGGNEQFF. The CDR3 DNA sequence: TGTGCCACCAGCGGCAGACTTGGGCTAGCGGGAGGAGGCAATGAGCAGTTCTTC. J is TRBJ2-1 and V is TRBV15; 11 positions agree with TRBD2. Losses at the gene ends were 5 bases for V and 6 bases for J; bases not matched to a gene: 15. The CDR3 contains 18 residues. Germline V gene sequence: CDR1 LNHNV, CDR2 YYDKDF (reference sequence).

As concerns this clone: At one end, the junction sequence differs from germline, possibly due to a read error. The V gene is TRBV7-2, the J gene TRBJ2-1, with 7 bases fitting TRBD2. The germline V gene encodes CDR1 SGHTA and CDR2 FQGNSA. This CDR3 is 14 amino acids long. This chain's CDR3 is CASRHHFSGLPHVF. The CDR3 nucleotides read TGTGCCAGCAGACACCACTTTAGCGGGCTCCCGCATGTCTTC.

The CDR3 sequence is CASQVQGAAGANVLTF. The CDR3 DNA sequence: TGTGCCAGTCAAGTACAGGGGGCGGCTGGGGCCAACGTCCTGACTTTC. The chain couples TRBV19 to TRBJ2-6; 9 bases are shared with TRBD1. The CDR3 is 16 amino acids. V dropped 8 bases and J dropped 2; count of bases not matched to a gene: 7. Germline CDR1 and CDR2: LNHDA and SQIVND (reference sequence).

V and J are TRBV5-8 and TRBJ1-5; D unclear. V dropped 7 bases and J dropped 9 bases, with 14 bases sitting between them. Germline-derived CDR1 and CDR2 are SGHTS and YDEGEE. This CDR3 spans 12 amino acids. CDR3 bases: TGTGCCAGCGCGCAGGCCACCCGGCCCCAGCATTTT. Amino acids: CASAQATRPQHF.